This T cell receptor beta chain was captured by sequencing in a study of blood T cell repertoires in COVID-19. Regarding this clone: The junction departs from germline at one end; a sequencing error may be responsible.

Germline V gene lookup returns CDR1 GTSNPN and CDR2 SVGIG (reference sequence). This CDR3 contains 12 residues. Here immunoSEQ multiplex PCR was the method, and the copy in TCRdb shows in-frame clones only, minus some. Seen here are 100,000 to 150,000 clones, 86% observed once, and the top ten hold 11%. The sequence derives from a woman in her seventies with COVID-19, enrolled during active disease. The sequenced material came from peripheral blood. This sequence joins TRBV30 and TRBJ1-4; the D is unclear. CDR3 DNA sequence: TGTGCCTGGAGCCCAACAAATGAAAAACTGTTTTTT. It yields the protein CAWSPTNEKLFF.